This is a list of T cell receptor beta chains from one sample in a study of metastatic and nonmetastatic thyroid tumors. TCRdb ran MiXCR on the PCR reads. The sample lists under 20,000 clones; under 25% were seen once. Sequenced sample: adjacent normal tissue. These receptors all come from a female donor with papillary thyroid cancer or a benign thyroid nodule (not recorded which). Some clones in this sample may be carry-over from other donors' samples. The CDR3 runs from the conserved cysteine through the conserved F or W. The D gene is left open where the match is weak. Size tells how often a clone was seen (once, few, many) or the class of an expanded clone, and some rows leave it out.

TRBJ1-1 | TRBV3-1 | NA | NA | TGTGCCAGCAGCACGCGGACCGGAAGCACTGAAGCTTTCTTT | CASSTRTGSTEAFF
TRBJ2-7 | TRBV5-5 | TRBD2 | few | TGTGCCAGCAGCTTGGCCGGGACTAGCGGGGGATACGAGCAGTACTTC | CASSLAGTSGGYEQYF
TRBJ2-1 | TRBV20-1 | TRBD2 | NA | TGCAGTTCCCCGGTGCGAGCGGGAACCTACTACAATGAGCAGTTCTTC | CSSPVRAGTYYNEQFF
TRBJ1-2 | TRBV11-1 | NA | NA | TGTGCCAGCAGCTTAGCGCTTTCACCCGGAGGCTATGGCTACACCTTC | CASSLALSPGGYGYTF
TRBJ2-3 | TRBV2 | NA | few | TGTGCCTGCGCTCATGAGGCGACGCAGTATTTT | CACAHEATQYF
TRBJ2-6 | TRBV6-1 | NA | few | TGTGCCAGCAGTACTAGAGGGGGCTCTGGGGCCAACGTCCTGACTTTC | CASSTRGGSGANVLTF
TRBJ2-3 | TRBV7-6 | TRBD2 | once | TGTGCCAGCAGCTTAAGTACGGCGGGAGTAGATACGCAGTATTTT | CASSLSTAGVDTQYF
TRBJ2-1 | TRBV11-2 | NA | few | TGTGCCAGCAGCTTAGGGTATTCGGACCCCTACAATGAGCAGTTCTTC | CASSLGYSDPYNEQFF
TRBJ2-2 | TRBV19 | NA | medium-sized | TGTGCCAGCCATAAGTCCAGGGTCCCCAACACCGGGGAGCTGTTTTTT | CASHKSRVPNTGELFF
TRBJ2-7 | TRBV7-2 | TRBD2 | few | TGTGCCAGCAGCCCGCAGCCCGGGGGGATCTACGAGCAGTACTTC | CASSPQPGGIYEQYF
TRBJ1-1 | TRBV27 | TRBD1 | few | TGTGCCAGCAGTTCTGGACAGGCAAACACTGAAGCTTTCTTT | CASSSGQANTEAFF
TRBJ1-1 | TRBV5-1 | NA | NA | TGCGCCAGCAGCTCCACGGGACTTAACACTGAAGCTTTCTTT | CASSSTGLNTEAFF
TRBJ1-1 | TRBV20-1 | NA | few | TGCAGTGCTAGAGACAGGGCCTTAACTGAAGCTTTCTTT | CSARDRALTEAFF
TRBJ2-7 | TRBV12-3/TRBV12-4 | NA | few | TGTGCCAGCAGTTTAGGGGCAGGGGTAAACGACGAGCAGTACTTC | CASSLGAGVNDEQYF
TRBJ2-1 | TRBV7-2 | NA | once | TGTGCCAGCAGCCGGGACTGGAGCTCCTACAATGAGCAGTTCTTC | CASSRDWSSYNEQFF
TRBJ1-1 | TRBV7-9 | NA | NA | TGTGCCAGCAGCTTAGATTGGGGGGCCGGCAGTGAAGCTTTCTTT | CASSLDWGAGSEAFF
TRBJ2-7 | TRBV7-9 | NA | once | TGTGCCAGCAGCTCGGCCCCTAGTATTTCCTACGAGCAGTACTTC | CASSSAPSISYEQYF
TRBJ2-1 | TRBV20-1 | TRBD1 | NA | TGCAGTGCTAGCGGGGCAGGGGGTAATGAGCAGTTCTTC | CSASGAGGNEQFF
TRBJ1-1 | TRBV12-3/TRBV12-4 | NA | few | TGTGCCAGCATAAGGGCTGGGGCAATTGAAGCTTTCTTT | CASIRAGAIEAFF
TRBJ2-1 | TRBV7-9 | NA | NA | TGTGTCAGCAGCGGCGGTGCGAAGGGGTTCTTC | CVSSGGAKGFF
TRBJ2-3 | TRBV11-3 | NA | many | TGTGCCAGCAGCTTACAGGGGATGACAGATACGCAGTATTTT | CASSLQGMTDTQYF
TRBJ2-3 | TRBV20-1 | NA | few | TGCAGTGCTAGCCGGAGTTCGCAGTATTTT | CSASRSSQYF
TRBJ1-5 | TRBV29-1 | NA | many | TGCAGCGTCCTCACGGGGCTGGGGAATCAGCCCCAGCATTTT | CSVLTGLGNQPQHF
TRBJ2-3 | TRBV25-1 | NA | NA | TGTGCCAGCCTGGAGGGGGCGGGAGATACGCAGTATTTT | CASLEGAGDTQYF
TRBJ2-7 | TRBV11-2 | TRBD2 | NA | TGTGCCAGCAGCCCCAATGGTTGGGGACTAGGATCAGGGGAGCAGTACTTC | CASSPNGWGLGSGEQYF
TRBJ2-1 | TRBV6-2/TRBV6-3 | NA | NA | TGTGCCAGCAGTCCGCCCCGATCCTACAATGAGCAGTTCTTC | CASSPPRSYNEQFF
TRBJ1-4 | TRBV30 | NA | once | TGTGCCTGGAGTGTAAGTGAAAAACTGTTTTTT | CAWSVSEKLFF
TRBJ2-7 | TRBV30 | NA | many | TGTGCCTGGAGTGCAGGGTGGTCCTACGAGCAGTACTTC | CAWSAGWSYEQYF
TRBJ1-1 | TRBV6-6 | TRBD1 | few | TGTGCCAGCAGTTACTCTCGGACAGGGCTGGGAACTGAAGCTTTCTTT | CASSYSRTGLGTEAFF
TRBJ1-1 | TRBV5-5 | NA | NA | TGTGCCAGTAGCTTGTCGGGGAACACCGCTTTCTTT | CASSLSGNTAFF
TRBJ2-2 | TRBV12-3/TRBV12-4 | NA | many | TGTGCCAGCAGTTCCGAGGGACTGGGTACCGGGGAGCTGTTTTTT | CASSSEGLGTGELFF
TRBJ1-2 | TRBV19 | NA | few | TGTGCCAGTAGGTGGAATAACTATGGCTACACCTTC | CASRWNNYGYTF
TRBJ2-7 | TRBV6-2/TRBV6-3 | TRBD2 | NA | TGTGCCAGCACCACGCCCCGGACTAGCGGGGCCTACGAGCAGTACTTC | CASTTPRTSGAYEQYF
TRBJ2-4 | TRBV20-1 | TRBD2 | NA | TGCAGTACATACAGGGCGGGAGGCAAAAACATTCAGTACTTC | CSTYRAGGKNIQYF
TRBJ2-6 | TRBV20-1 | NA | NA | TGCAGCCTCTCTTCTGGGGCCAACGTCCTGACTTTC | CSLSSGANVLTF
TRBJ2-7 | TRBV28 | NA | NA | TGTGCCAGCATTGGGGGGTTTAGCTCCTACGAGCAGTACTTC | CASIGGFSSYEQYF
TRBJ1-1 | TRBV30 | NA | NA | TGTGCCTGGAGTGTGGGGAGGCACACTGAAGCTTTCTTT | CAWSVGRHTEAFF
TRBJ2-5 | TRBV27 | NA | NA | TGTGCCAGCAGTTTGGGGGGGCGCGGGACCCAGTACTTC | CASSLGGRGTQYF
TRBJ2-3 | TRBV6-1 | TRBD2 | NA | TGTGACAGCAGGGACACTAGCGGCTTAGATACGCAGTATTTT | CDSRDTSGLDTQYF
TRBJ1-4 | TRBV4-1 | NA | few | TGCGCCAGCAGCCAGATCATCGGGACCTTGTTTTTT | CASSQIIGTLFF
TRBJ1-6 | TRBV28 | NA | NA | TGTGCCAGCAGGGACAGCAATAATTCACCCCTCCACTTT | CASRDSNNSPLHF
TRBJ1-2 | TRBV19 | TRBD1 | NA | TGTGCCAGTAGTATCCGACAGGGAAGTGGAGGCTACACCTTC | CASSIRQGSGGYTF
TRBJ2-5 | TRBV28 | TRBD2 | medium-sized | TGTGCCAGCAGTTGGCCTAGCGGGATTCAAGAGACCCAGTACTTC | CASSWPSGIQETQYF
TRBJ2-7 | TRBV19 | NA | once | TGTGCCAGTACCGGTAGTGGGCTAGCGCGAGCCTACGAGCAGTACTTC | CASTGSGLARAYEQYF
TRBJ1-1 | TRBV4-2 | TRBD1 | many | TGTGCCAGCAGCCAAGGGGACAGGGACACTGAAGCTTTCTTT | CASSQGDRDTEAFF
TRBJ2-7 | TRBV28 | TRBD2 | NA | TGTGCCAGCAGTTTATTCCTTCAGGGTCCTAGCGGGAATAGACCCTACGAGCAGTACTTC | CASSLFLQGPSGNRPYEQYF
TRBJ2-7 | TRBV5-1 | NA | NA | TGCGCCAGCAGCGTCAGGACAGCAGGCTACGAGCAGTACTTC | CASSVRTAGYEQYF
TRBJ2-1 | TRBV5-1 | TRBD2 | NA | TGCGCCAGCAGCTCGGGACTAGCGGGAGGAACTGAGCAGTTCTTC | CASSSGLAGGTEQFF
TRBJ2-7 | TRBV2 | TRBD1 | NA | TGTGCCAGCAAAGGGACAGGGGTGTACGCGCAGTACTTC | CASKGTGVYAQYF
TRBJ2-7 | TRBV2 | TRBD2 | NA | TGTGCCAGCAGTGTCTCTAGCGGGTACGAGCAGTACTTC | CASSVSSGYEQYF
TRBJ1-3 | TRBV20-1 | NA | few | TGCAGTGCTAGAGGACTCGGGGTCGGAAACACCATATATTTT | CSARGLGVGNTIYF